These 30 T cell receptor beta chains came from one sample sequenced in a study of T cells after yellow fever vaccination. Each CDR3 protein gets one entry after TCRdb re-called the 5' RACE reads with MiXCR. The sample contains more than 350,000 distinct CDR3 sequences, 9.5% to 13% of which appear only once. The sequenced sample was PBMCs, obtained on the day of the first yellow fever vaccination. These receptors all come from a man younger than 30 who received the YFV17D yellow fever vaccine.

This chain connects TRBV5-1 to TRBJ2-7, with D hard to call. CDR3 length: 14 amino acids. CDR1 is SGHRS, CDR2 YFSETQ, per germline. Trimming pared 4 bases from V and 2 bases from J, leaving 13 bases between. In DNA, the CDR3 is TGCGCCAGCAGCGCCCGAGCCTCAACCTACGAGCAGTACGTC. Amino acids: CASSARASTYEQYV.

This clonotype was detected only a few times. The chain joins TRBV18 to TRBJ1-2; D is undetermined. Trimming removed 2 bases at V and 8 bases at J, with 15 bases between. CDR1 is KGHSH and CDR2 is LQKENI in the germline V gene. The CDR3 extends over 14 amino acids. The chain's CDR3 is CASSPARGISGYTF. The CDR3 DNA reads TGTGCCAGCTCACCAGCCCGCGGGATATCCGGCTACACCTTC.

The chain combines TRBV6-2 or TRBV6-3 with TRBJ1-6; TRBD1 is a possible D gene (6 bases). From germline, CDR1 is MNHEY and CDR2 SVGEGT. The V end lost 8 bases, the J end lost 6 bases, and 11 bases lay between the germline ends. This CDR3 comprises 13 residues. The CDR3 here is CASSGQINSPLHF. The CDR3 DNA reads as TGTGCCAGCTCCGGACAGATTAATTCACCCCTCCACTTT.

The chain uses TRBV20-1 and TRBJ2-3; no definite D call. V was shortened by 0 bases and J by 0 bases, with 13 bases between the two germline ends. The CDR3 has 16 amino acids. Germline CDR1 is DFQATT and CDR2 is SNEGSKA (reference sequence). The DNA of the CDR3 is TGCAGTGCTAGAGACGACCGCCGCCGTAGCACAGATACGCAGTATTTT. Protein: CSARDDRRRSTDTQYF.

This clonotype occurred a few times. This chain links TRBV6-2 or TRBV6-3 with TRBJ2-6; possible D gene TRBD1, 6 bases. The CDR3 is made up of 19 amino acids. V lost 6 bases, J lost 0 bases, and 21 bases lay in between. Germline CDR1 reads MNHEY; CDR2 reads SVGEGT. In DNA, the CDR3 is TGTGCCAGCAGCACCGACAGGCTATTAGCGCACTCTGGGGCCAACGTCCTGACTTTC. It is translated as CASSTDRLLAHSGANVLTF.

Many counts were recorded for this clonotype. This rearrangement joins TRBV5-1 to TRBJ1-2; unclear D gene. This CDR3 is 15 amino acids long. Deletions cut 1 base from V and 0 bases from J, with 10 bases between. Germline V lookup: CDR1 SGHRS, CDR2 YFSETQ. CDR3 sequence (DNA): TGCGCCAGCAGCTTGACGGGGTCAGCTAACTATGGCTACACCTTC. Residues: CASSLTGSANYGYTF.

In this sample, this clonotype turned up a few times. The chain joins TRBV4-2 to TRBJ2-7, with D perhaps TRBD1 (5 bases). This CDR3 contains 13 residues. CDR1 and CDR2 (germline): LGHNA, YNFKEQ. V lost 3 bases to trimming and J lost 4 bases, with 10 bases between them. CDR3 nucleotide sequence: TGTGCCAGCAGCCAGGAACAGGAGTACGAGCAGTACTTC. Protein: CASSQEQEYEQYF.

The sample holds a few counts of this clonotype. The chain recombines TRBV7-6 with TRBJ2-1, with D possibly matching TRBD2 (6 bases). The CDR3 length is 16 residues. Trimming cost V 5 bases and J 0 bases, with 14 bases left between them. CDR1 and CDR2 from the germline V gene are SGHVS and FNYEAQ. This CDR3 reads CASSLPGTDSYNEQFF. CDR3 DNA: TGTGCCAGCAGCCTACCCGGGACTGACTCCTACAATGAGCAGTTCTTC.

The V and J genes are TRBV4-2 and TRBJ2-2, with a weak D call TRBD2 (6 bases). Trimming took 1 base from V and 7 from J, leaving 22 bases between them. The CDR3 covers 18 residues. Germline-derived CDR1 and CDR2 are LGHNA and YNFKEQ. The CDR3 DNA sequence: TGTGCCAGCAGCCAAGGAATGCGCGGGACTTGTCCATTCGGGGAGCTGTTTTTT. Translated, it gives CASSQGMRGTCPFGELFF.

V gene TRBV12-3 or TRBV12-4 combines with J gene TRBJ2-7; no definite D call. Trimming removed 6 bases at V and 5 bases at J, with 11 bases between. The CDR3 spans 12 residues. The CDR3 nucleotides are TGTGCCAGCAGAGGTATTGTTCACGAGCAGTACTTC. Translated, it gives CASRGIVHEQYF.

This clonotype was counted at least ten times. The chain combines TRBV10-3 with TRBJ2-3, with D possibly matching TRBD2 (7 bases). The CDR3 totals 14 residues. Deletions cut 2 bases from V and 7 bases from J, with 13 bases between. CDR1 is ENHRY, CDR2 SYGVKD, per germline. This CDR3 is CAISERGGVYTQYF. The CDR3 DNA is TGTGCCATCAGTGAGAGGGGGGGAGTATATACGCAGTATTTT.

This clonotype was counted between two and nine times. The chain uses TRBV5-6 and TRBJ1-2; D ambiguous. Trimming took off 4 bases at V and 7 bases at J, with 17 bases between the two ends. CDR1 and CDR2 (germline): SGHDT, YYEEEE. This CDR3 has 14 amino acids. The CDR3 nucleotides read TGTGCCAGCAGCCCGCTGCCGGCAGGCGGTGGCTACACCTTC. As protein: CASSPLPAGGGYTF.

This clonotype was counted a few times. The chain joins TRBV6-2 or TRBV6-3 to TRBJ2-1; D is possibly TRBD1 or TRBD2 (5 bases each). Trimming stripped 8 bases from V and 2 bases from J, with 16 bases between. This CDR3 has 15 residues. Germline CDR1 and CDR2: MNHEY and SVGEGT. In DNA, the CDR3 is TGTGCCAGCGGGGGTCCCAGGGTAACCTACAATGAGCAGTTCTTC. Translated: CASGGPRVTYNEQFF.

Remarks on this clonotype: This may be a read error, as it is one base from a much larger clone. The genes are TRBV6-5 and TRBJ2-3, with D possibly being TRBD1 (5 bases). Trimming left V 0 bases short and J 6 bases short, with 16 bases between. Per germline, CDR1 MNHEY and CDR2 SVGAGI. This CDR3 comprises 16 residues. In DNA form, the CDR3 reads TGTGCCAGCAGTTACTCGCCGCGGTGGGGCAGGGATACGCAGTATTTT. Amino acids: CASSYSPRWGRDTQYF.

The chain has TRBV7-2 and TRBJ2-1; the D gene is possibly TRBD1 (5 bases). Germline loops: CDR1 SGHTA, CDR2 FQGNSA. V lost 5 bases and J lost 15, with 20 bases in between. The CDR3 is 13 amino acids. DNA of the CDR3: TGTGCCAGCAGCGAACCCGACAGCAATTGGAGGTTCTTC. It is translated as CASSEPDSNWRFF.

This sequence joins TRBV24-1 and TRBJ2-1, with 10 nucleotides matching TRBD2. Germline V lookup: CDR1 KGHDR, CDR2 SFDVKD. This CDR3 is built from 15 residues. The V gene end was trimmed by 3 bases and the J gene end by 10 bases; junction bases not matched to a gene: 8. CDR3 DNA: TGTGCCACCAGTGATCCTCGGACTAGCGGACAAGAGCAGTTCTTC. This encodes CATSDPRTSGQEQFF.

The table lists this clonotype with a few counts. The chain uses TRBV19 and TRBJ2-2; perhaps TRBD2 as D (5 bases). Trimming pared 5 bases from V and 6 bases from J, leaving 10 bases between. Germline values: CDR1 LNHDA, CDR2 SQIVND (reference sequence). The CDR3 loop spans 13 amino acids. CDR3 bases: TGTGCCAGTAGTGAGGGTTTGGCCGGGGAGCTGTTTTTT. This gives the protein CASSEGLAGELFF.

The V call is TRBV7-8, the J call TRBJ1-2; D gene unclear. The CDR3 extends over 16 amino acids. Trimming removed 5 bases from V and 0 bases from J, with 16 bases in between. CDR1 and CDR2 (germline): SGHVS, FQNEAQ. The DNA of the CDR3 is TGTGCCAGCAGCCATTGGGAGGGCGTAACTAACTATGGCTACACCTTC. Its protein product is CASSHWEGVTNYGYTF.

The V gene is TRBV7-9, the J gene TRBJ2-1; a possible D gene is TRBD2 (6 bases). The V gene lost 6 bases and the J gene lost 3 bases, with 15 bases spanning the gap. This CDR3 contains 15 residues. Germline loops: CDR1 SEHNR, CDR2 FQNEAQ (reference sequence). The CDR3: CASSSRGTHYNEQFF. CDR3 in DNA: TGTGCCAGCAGTTCCCGCGGGACTCACTACAATGAGCAGTTCTTC.

The J gene is TRBJ2-1, the V gene TRBV6-2 or TRBV6-3; D call uncertain. Germline CDR1 and CDR2: MNHEY and SVGEGT. The ends were cut back, 4 bases at V and 0 bases at J, with 10 bases in the middle. There are 15 residues in the CDR3. DNA for the CDR3: TGTGCCAGCAGTTCCATGACCGTCTCCTACAATGAGCAGTTCTTC. This translates into CASSSMTVSYNEQFF.

Ten or more counts support this clonotype. V is TRBV12-3 or TRBV12-4 and J is TRBJ1-5; no clear D. This CDR3 comprises 12 residues. V was clipped by 6 bases and J by 5 bases, with 8 bases between them. The CDR3 DNA is TGTGCCAGCAGCGACGCTTATCAGCCCCAGCATTTT. This translates into CASSDAYQPQHF.

V and J are TRBV18 and TRBJ1-1, with D possibly TRBD1 on 5 matching bases. Germline V lookup: CDR1 KGHSH, CDR2 LQKENI. The CDR3 extends over 16 amino acids. V dropped 3 bases and J dropped 3 bases, with 17 bases sitting between them. CDR3 loop: CASSPPYGAGYTEAFF. CDR3 DNA sequence: TGTGCCAGCTCACCCCCGTATGGGGCGGGGTACACTGAAGCTTTCTTT.

This clonotype appeared a few times. The V gene is TRBV10-3, the J gene TRBJ1-2; maybe TRBD1 (5 bases). The length of the CDR3 is 14 residues. Germline-derived CDR1 and CDR2 are ENHRY and SYGVKD. Between the trimmed V and J ends, which lost 6 bases and 2 bases, there was a span of 13 bases. CDR3 loop: CAIRDREENYGYTF. The CDR3, as DNA: TGTGCCATCAGAGACAGAGAGGAGAACTATGGCTACACCTTC.

The rearrangement uses TRBV14 and TRBJ2-5, with TRBD2 as a possible D gene (6 bases). The CDR3 runs to 14 residues. The germline gives CDR1 SGHDN, CDR2 FVKESK. The V end lost 1 base, the J end lost 8 bases, and 14 bases lay between the germline ends. The CDR3 nucleotides read TGTGCCAGCAGCCAAGTCGCGGGGAGTGGAACCCAGTACTTC. Its protein is CASSQVAGSGTQYF.

The rearrangement joins TRBV6-1 to TRBJ1-2; D is unresolved. The CDR3 totals 14 residues. CDR1 and CDR2 (germline): MNHNS, SASEGT. V lost 2 bases and J lost 3, with 10 bases in between. The CDR3 here is CASSEIVSDYGYTF. In DNA form, the CDR3 reads TGTGCCAGCAGTGAAATTGTCAGTGACTATGGCTACACCTTC.

The rearrangement uses TRBV29-1 and TRBJ1-5, with D hard to call. Per the germline V gene, CDR1 is SQVTM and CDR2 is ANQGSEA. CDR3 length equals 12 residues. V lost 6 bases to trimming and J lost 9 bases, with 15 bases between them. CDR3 nucleotides: TGCAGCGTGAAAGTAACGAACGGGCCCCAGCATTTT. Protein product: CSVKVTNGPQHF.

The genes are TRBV6-2 or TRBV6-3 and TRBJ1-2; D is uncertain. V lost 5 bases and J 4 bases, leaving 11 bases between the germline ends. CDR1 is MNHEY, CDR2 SVGEGT, per germline. CDR3 length equals 13 residues. In nucleotides, the CDR3 is TGTGCCAGCAGTCCCGTCGCAACCTATGGCTACACCTTC. It codes for CASSPVATYGYTF.

The CDR3 nucleotides are TGCAGTGCTACCCGCGGCGGGGGGGCTGGAGATACGCAGTATTTT. Translation: CSATRGGGAGDTQYF. The chain recombines TRBV20-1 with TRBJ2-3; TRBD2 matches 9 bases. V dropped 4 bases and J dropped 5; count of bases not matched to a gene: 10. There are 15 residues in the CDR3. The germline gives CDR1 DFQATT, CDR2 SNEGSKA (reference sequence).

This clonotype was observed a handful of times. Written as DNA, the CDR3 is TGCGCCAGCAGCCCCCCGGGGGCCACAGATACGCAGTATTTT. Amino acids: CASSPPGATDTQYF. The V call is TRBV5-1, the J call TRBJ2-3; D assignment may be TRBD1 or TRBD2 (6 bases each). The germline V gene encodes CDR1 SGHRS and CDR2 YFSETQ. CDR3 size: 14 residues. The germline V and J ends were trimmed by 4 bases and 2 bases, with 11 bases remaining between them.

This clonotype occurred many times. The chain couples TRBV6-5 to TRBJ1-1; TRBD1 might be the D (5 bases). From germline, CDR1 is MNHEY and CDR2 SVGAGI. V lost 2 bases and J 4 bases, leaving 5 bases between the germline ends. This CDR3 comprises 12 residues. The CDR3 here is CASSYGGTEAFF. The CDR3 DNA follows: TGTGCCAGCAGTTACGGGGGCACTGAAGCTTTCTTT.